One and the same sample provided the 27 T cell receptor beta chains below, sequenced in a study. One entry per CDR3 protein results from TCRdb running MiXCR on the RT-PCR reads. The sample records hundreds of thousands of distinct CDR3 sequences, approximately 15% being singletons. The sample comprised memory CD4+ T cells from blood. Receptors were obtained from a female donor in good health, serving as a healthy control.

V usage is TRBV28 and J usage is TRBJ1-4, with TRBD1 matching over 7 bases. The CDR3 extends over 13 amino acids. Germline V gene data show CDR1 as MDHEN and CDR2 as SYDVKM. After removal of 7 bases from V and 7 bases from J, the junction contained 6 bases not matched to a gene. The CDR3: CASNGQGVEKLFF. For the CDR3, the DNA is TGTGCCAGCAATGGGCAGGGGGTTGAAAAACTGTTTTTT. The variable domain in full, completed from reference TRBV28 and TRBJ1-4, reads DVKVTQSSRYLVKRTGEKVFLECVQDMDHENMFWYRQDPGLGLRLIYFSYDVKMKEKGDIPEGYSVSREKKERFSLILESASTNQTSMYLCASNGQGVEKLFFGSGTQLSVL.

This clonotype was observed a handful of times. In DNA, the CDR3 is TGTGCCAGCAGCCAAGGGACCTCCGGGGAGCTGTTTTTT. Amino acids: CASSQGTSGELFF. The chain has TRBV3-1 and TRBJ2-2; D call uncertain. Trimming removed 1 base from V and 6 bases from J, with 6 bases in between. Germline V gene data show CDR1 as LGHDT and CDR2 as YNNKEL (reference sequence). The CDR3 is 13 residues long. Complete variable domain (other parts from reference TRBV3-1 and TRBJ2-2): DTAVSQTPKYLVTQMGNDKSIKCEQNLGHDTMYWYKQDSKKFLKIMFSYNNKELIINETVPNRFSPKSPDKAHLNLHINSLELGDSAVYFCASSQGTSGELFFGEGSRLTVL.

This chain joins TRBV20-1 and TRBJ2-3, with 10 nucleotides matching TRBD1. The CDR3 totals 15 residues. Germline trimming cut 6 bases from V and 0 bases from J; bases unmatched to any gene: 6. The V gene's germline CDR1 is DFQATT and CDR2 SNEGSKA (reference sequence). CDR3 nucleotides: TGCAGTGCCACCGGGACAGGGGCTAGCACAGATACGCAGTATTTT. It is translated as CSATGTGASTDTQYF.

This clonotype occurred a few times. This sequence joins TRBV7-2 and TRBJ2-2; 8 bases line up with TRBD1. V was clipped by 5 bases and J by 4 bases; unmatched bases: 6. Germline V gives CDR1 SGHTA, CDR2 FQGNSA. CDR3 length equals 15 residues. As DNA, the CDR3 is TGTGCCAGCAGCAACCGGGACAGGTTCACCGGGGAGCTGTTTTTT. This sequence encodes CASSNRDRFTGELFF.

This clonotype showed up just once. This chain links TRBV5-4 with TRBJ2-7; 9 bases are a match to TRBD1. Germline values: CDR1 SGHNT, CDR2 YYREEE (reference sequence). This CDR3 is built from 15 residues. V lost 4 bases and J lost 1; bases outside the gene matches: 6. The CDR3 region has the DNA TGTGCCAGCAGCCCGGACAGGGGTAGGTCCTACGAGCAGTACTTC. Amino acid sequence: CASSPDRGRSYEQYF.

This clonotype was counted many times. The rearrangement uses TRBV20-1 and TRBJ2-1; 15 bases are a match to TRBD2. The CDR3 loop spans 17 amino acids. After removal of 0 bases from V and 5 bases from J, the junction contained 5 bases not matched to a gene. The germline V gene has CDR1 DFQATT and CDR2 SNEGSKA (reference sequence). The CDR3 protein is CSARDPRTSGRDNEQFF. CDR3 bases: TGCAGTGCTAGAGATCCAAGGACTAGCGGGAGGGACAATGAGCAGTTCTTC.

This clonotype was counted ten times or more. The rearrangement joins TRBV5-1 to TRBJ2-7; 8 nucleotides match TRBD1. J was trimmed by 2 bases and V by 3 bases; bases with no gene match: 7. Germline loops: CDR1 SGHRS, CDR2 YFSETQ. The CDR3 is made up of 15 amino acids. The CDR3 region has the DNA TGCGCCAGCAGCTCGCAGGGGACAGGAACCTACGAGCAGTACTTC. The encoded protein is CASSSQGTGTYEQYF.

This clonotype was detected only a few times. V and J are TRBV13 and TRBJ2-3; 8 bases align to TRBD2. This CDR3 contains 16 residues. V lost 2 bases, J lost 0 bases, and 4 bases stayed unmatched. CDR1 is PRHDT and CDR2 is FYEKMQ in the germline V gene (reference sequence). The CDR3 coding sequence is TGTGCCAGCAGCTTAAAACTAGCGGTGAGCACAGATACGCAGTATTTT. It specifies CASSLKLAVSTDTQYF.

This clonotype was detected only a few times. The CDR3 nucleotides are TGCGCCAGCAGCCCCCGACTAGAGACCGGGGAGCTGTTTTTT. Translating gives CASSPRLETGELFF. The V call is TRBV4-3, the J call TRBJ2-2, with D possibly being TRBD2 (6 bases). This CDR3 is 14 amino acids long. Trimming took off 4 bases at V and 5 bases at J, with 11 bases between the two ends. In germline, CDR1 is LGHNA, CDR2 YSLEER.

There are many counts of this clonotype. The chain combines TRBV29-1 with TRBJ1-2; possible D gene TRBD1, 5 bases. The CDR3 has 12 amino acids. Trimming cost V 7 bases and J 0 bases, with 9 bases left between them. Germline lookup yields CDR1 SQVTM and CDR2 ANQGSEA. This chain's CDR3 is CSAAGANYGYTF. CDR3 DNA sequence: TGCAGCGCGGCGGGGGCTAACTATGGCTACACCTTC. Looking up the rest from reference TRBV29-1 and TRBJ1-2 gives the full variable domain: SAVISQKPSRDICQRGTSLTIQCQVDSQVTMMFWYRQQPGQSLTLIATANQGSEATYESGFVIDKFPISRPNLTFSTLTVSNMSPEDSSIYLCSAAGANYGYTFGSGTRLTVV.

There are a few counts of this clonotype. This chain connects TRBV6-5 to TRBJ1-1, with D maybe TRBD1 (6 bases). CDR1 is MNHEY, CDR2 SVGAGI, per germline. CDR3 length: 13 residues. The V end lost 6 bases, the J end lost 5 bases, and 13 bases lay between the germline ends. The CDR3 here is CASRLTGWTEAFF. CDR3 bases: TGTGCCAGCAGACTAACAGGGTGGACTGAAGCTTTCTTT.

This clonotype was recorded at least ten times. J is TRBJ2-4 and V is TRBV3-1; tentatively, D is TRBD1 (5 bases). V was trimmed by 4 bases and J by 7 bases, leaving 14 bases between them. The CDR3 loop spans 14 amino acids. Germline V CDR1 and CDR2: LGHDT, YNNKEL (reference sequence). The CDR3: CASSRNRQSNIQYF. The CDR3 region has the DNA TGTGCCAGCAGCCGCAATAGACAGTCGAACATTCAGTACTTC.

This chain joins TRBV2 and TRBJ1-1; 8 bases map to TRBD1. The CDR3 loop spans 15 amino acids. Germline V CDR1 and CDR2: SNHLY, FYNNEI. V gave up 6 bases and J gave up 3 bases; unmatched junction bases: 9. The CDR3 bases are TGTGCCAGCAGGCGCGCAGGGGGCGCGGACACTGAAGCTTTCTTT. Translated: CASRRAGGADTEAFF. The variable domain in full, with the rest retrieved from reference TRBV2 and TRBJ1-1, is EPEVTQTPSHQVTQMGQEVILRCVPISNHLYFYWYRQILGQKVEFLVSFYNNEISEKSEIFDDQFSVERPDGSNFTLKIRSTKLEDSAMYFCASRRAGGADTEAFFGQGTRLTVV.

The CDR3 DNA is TGCAGTGCTAGACCGGACAGGGAGGGTCAAGAGACCCAGTACTTC. Translation gives CSARPDREGQETQYF. The rearrangement uses TRBV20-1 and TRBJ2-5, with a tentative D call TRBD1 (8 bases). Trimming stripped 2 bases from V and 2 bases from J, with 15 bases between. The germline gives CDR1 DFQATT, CDR2 SNEGSKA (reference sequence). The CDR3 has 15 amino acids.

V and J are TRBV5-1 and TRBJ1-1, with D perhaps matching TRBD1 (5 bases). The CDR3 spans 15 residues. Trimming took 4 bases from V and 6 from J, leaving 19 bases between them. Germline V lookup: CDR1 SGHRS, CDR2 YFSETQ. CDR3 bases: TGCGCCAGCAGCCTGGGGGGTAAGGGCCGCCCTGAAGCTTTCTTT. This encodes CASSLGGKGRPEAFF.

The rearrangement links TRBV2 to TRBJ2-5; no clear D gene. The CDR3 length is 11 residues. Looked up from germline, CDR1 is SNHLY and CDR2 is FYNNEI. V lost 6 bases and J lost 5, with 7 bases in between. This CDR3 is CASRGYETQYF. CDR3 DNA: TGTGCCAGCAGGGGATATGAGACCCAGTACTTC.

The chain combines TRBV27 with TRBJ1-1, with D hard to call. Germline CDR1 is MNHEY and CDR2 is SMNVEV (reference sequence). V gave up 9 bases and J gave up 1 base, with 9 bases separating them. The CDR3 is made up of 12 amino acids. In DNA form, the CDR3 reads TGTGCCAGTCCGCGAGGGAACACTGAAGCTTTCTTT. Protein product: CASPRGNTEAFF.

This clonotype has at least ten counts. V is TRBV6-5 and J is TRBJ1-3; D not resolved. The CDR3 sequence is 11 residues long. Trimming removed 4 bases from V and 5 bases from J, with 3 bases in between. The germline V gene has CDR1 MNHEY and CDR2 SVGAGI. CDR3 nucleotide sequence: TGTGCCAGCAGTTCGCGAAACACCATATATTTT. It codes for CASSSRNTIYF.

The chain is built from TRBV5-1 and TRBJ2-7; 8 bases line up with TRBD1. CDR1 is SGHRS, CDR2 YFSETQ, per germline. V gave up 4 bases and J gave up 4 bases; unmatched junction bases: 10. The CDR3 has 15 amino acids. The CDR3 reads CASSPSQGAVYEQYF. DNA for the CDR3: TGCGCCAGCAGCCCGTCGCAGGGGGCGGTTTACGAGCAGTACTTC. Filled out from reference TRBV5-1 and TRBJ2-7, the complete variable domain reads KAGVTQTPRYLIKTRGQQVTLSCSPISGHRSVSWYQQTPGQGLQFLFEYFSETQRNKGNFPGRFSGRQFSNSRSEMNVSTLELGDSALYLCASSPSQGAVYEQYFGPGTRLTVT.

In this sample, this clonotype turned up many times. The chain employs TRBV7-2 and TRBJ2-3, with a possible D match to TRBD2 (7 bases). V was clipped by 0 bases and J by 4 bases, with 11 bases between them. This CDR3 contains 15 residues. Germline assignment: CDR1 SGHTA and CDR2 FQGNSA. CDR3 bases: TGTGCCAGCAGCTTAGCAGGGGGGAGGGCAGATACGCAGTATTTT. Translating it yields CASSLAGGRADTQYF.

The sample holds a few counts of this clonotype. The chain employs TRBV6-2 or TRBV6-3 and TRBJ2-1; 9 bases line up with TRBD1. Germline values: CDR1 MNHEY, CDR2 SVGEGT. V gave up 5 bases and J gave up 0 bases; unmatched junction bases: 8. This CDR3 is 17 amino acids long. The CDR3 DNA reads TGTGCCAGCAGTAAACAGGGGGCGGAACTCTCCTACAATGAGCAGTTCTTC. Translating it yields CASSKQGAELSYNEQFF.

This clonotype was detected only a few times. The V and J genes are TRBV10-3 and TRBJ2-7; D gene ambiguous. This CDR3 has 11 residues. Deletions cut 0 bases from V and 7 bases from J, with 4 bases between. Germline V gene sequence: CDR1 ENHRY, CDR2 SYGVKD. CDR3 in amino acids: CAISESQEQYF. DNA for the CDR3: TGTGCCATCAGTGAGTCGCAAGAGCAGTACTTC.

The chain carries TRBV7-3 and TRBJ2-2; a possible D gene is TRBD2 (6 bases). The V gene lost 2 bases and the J gene lost 4 bases, with 8 bases spanning the gap. This CDR3 has 14 amino acids. Per the germline V gene, CDR1 is SGHTA and CDR2 is FQGTGA. The CDR3 nucleotides are TGTGCCAGCAGCTTATCGGGGGTCACCGGGGAGCTGTTTTTT. Its translation: CASSLSGVTGELFF.

This clonotype was detected only a few times. The chain uses TRBV12-3 or TRBV12-4 and TRBJ1-2; D unclear. This CDR3 spans 14 amino acids. V was pared by 6 bases and J by 6 bases, with 17 bases between. CDR3 nucleotides: TGTGCCAGCAGCTATGGAATCGGGTCCAATGGCTACACCTTC. Encoded protein: CASSYGIGSNGYTF.

The chain has TRBV28 and TRBJ2-4; D gene ambiguous. The germline CDR1 and CDR2 sequences are MDHEN and SYDVKM. The CDR3 runs to 12 residues. The germline V and J ends were trimmed by 2 bases and 7 bases, with 6 bases remaining between them. The CDR3 coding sequence is TGTGCCAGCAGTTTAAGGTGGAACATTCAGTACTTC. It translates to CASSLRWNIQYF.

The V gene is TRBV28, the J gene TRBJ1-5, with 8 bases identical to TRBD1. The V gene end was trimmed by 6 bases and the J gene end by 2 bases; junction bases not matched to a gene: 9. This CDR3 is built from 16 residues. Per the germline V gene, CDR1 is MDHEN and CDR2 is SYDVKM. The CDR3 sequence: CASRRNRGYGNQPQHF. The CDR3 coding sequence is TGTGCCAGCAGACGAAACAGGGGGTATGGCAATCAGCCCCAGCATTTT.

This clonotype showed up just a few times. The rearrangement links TRBV20-1 to TRBJ2-1; no clear D. The CDR3 extends over 12 amino acids. Germline lookup yields CDR1 DFQATT and CDR2 SNEGSKA (reference sequence). V was trimmed by 3 bases and J by 4 bases, leaving 7 bases between them. CDR3 in DNA: TGCAGTGCTAGTCTAGTTTACAATGAGCAGTTCTTC. As protein: CSASLVYNEQFF.